What follows are 27 T cell receptor beta chains derived from one specimen sequenced in a study of T-cell reconstitution after alpha-beta-depleted transplantation in children (dated by TCRdb to 2016 to 2018). What the treatment or condition label conveys for this sample: allogeneic hematopoietic cell transplantation with graft depleted of TCRalphabeta T cells and CD19 B cells. Libraries were prepared through PCR. Sequencing relied on an Illumina HiSeq 2500. To normalize quantification of the TCRbeta repertoire, the TCR libraries were built with molecular barcoding that relied on unique molecular identifiers. The public reads were reanalyzed by TCRdb: fastp trimming at Q25, MiXCR alignment, in-frame beta chains only. Each CDR3 protein gets just one entry, which takes the most common genes and DNA from the rows behind it. The sample table holds a few hundred thousand distinct CDR3 sequences, of which roughly 10% were seen once. Around a quarter of the sample goes to the ten largest clones.

Sample: peripheral blood, taken 180 days after TCRalphabeta/CD19-depleted stem cell transplant. All receptors come from a male patient between 2 and 9 years old who had a stem cell transplant for chronic granulomatous disease, so the T cells may come from the graft donor.

A word on this clonotype: A read error may explain this, as a much larger clone is one base away. V usage is TRBV20-1 and J usage is TRBJ2-5, with TRBD1 matching over 9 bases. Trimming removed 2 bases from V and 5 bases from J; junction bases left unmatched: 6. CDR3 length equals 14 residues. CDR1 is DFQATT, CDR2 SNEGSKA, per germline (reference sequence). This chain's CDR3 is CSARITGGAETQYF. The DNA for the CDR3 is TGCAGTGCTAGAATTACAGGGGGCGCCGAGACCCAGTACTTC.

This clonotype was found many times. The chain employs TRBV6-2 or TRBV6-3 and TRBJ1-5, with 9 bases matching TRBD1. The J segment lost 4 bases and the V segment lost 7 bases, leaving 8 bases of the junction unmatched. Germline V gene sequence: CDR1 MNHEY, CDR2 SVGEGT. CDR3 length: 15 amino acids. The CDR3 loop is CASIPSGQGNQPQHF. CDR3 coding DNA: TGTGCCAGCATTCCGTCCGGACAGGGGAATCAGCCCCAGCATTTT.

This clonotype appeared many times. The rearrangement links TRBV20-1 to TRBJ2-5; maybe TRBD2 (5 bases). The germline V gene has CDR1 DFQATT and CDR2 SNEGSKA (reference sequence). This CDR3 is built from 15 residues. The germline V and J ends were trimmed by 0 bases and 7 bases, with 18 bases remaining between them. In nucleotides, the CDR3 is TGCAGTGCTAGAGATCTTGAGTCTGGAGGAGGGACCCAGTACTTC. Translating it yields CSARDLESGGGTQYF.

Ten or more counts support this clonotype. The genes are TRBV12-3 or TRBV12-4 and TRBJ2-2; D gene uncertain. Trimming removed 3 bases at V and 6 bases at J, with 8 bases between. The CDR3 is made up of 13 amino acids. CDR3 protein: CASSFKEPGELFF. The CDR3, as DNA: TGTGCCAGCAGTTTTAAGGAGCCCGGGGAGCTGTTTTTT.

Only a few counts were recorded for this clonotype. V usage is TRBV7-9 and J usage is TRBJ1-1, with no clear D. V gave up 2 bases and J gave up 2 bases, with 6 bases separating them. The CDR3 spans 13 residues. Germline V gene data show CDR1 as SEHNR and CDR2 as FQNEAQ (reference sequence). In DNA, the CDR3 is TGTGCCAGCAGCTTAATCCCTAACACTGAAGCTTTCTTT. This encodes CASSLIPNTEAFF.

The chain combines TRBV18 with TRBJ1-2, with TRBD1 matching 9 bases. The V gene's germline CDR1 is KGHSH and CDR2 LQKENI. The V and J ends lost 2 bases and 5 bases, in that order; junction bases with no gene match: 9. The CDR3 totals 16 residues. The CDR3 coding sequence is TGTGCCAGCTCACCAATCCAACTGGGACAGGGATATGGCTACACCTTC. Translating gives CASSPIQLGQGYGYTF.

This clonotype was recorded a few times. The V and J genes are TRBV6-5 and TRBJ1-4, with 7 positions matching TRBD1. Germline loops: CDR1 MNHEY, CDR2 SVGAGI. Trimming at V came to 7 bases and at J to 3 bases, leaving 2 bases not matched to a gene. The CDR3 consists of 13 residues. CDR3: CASKGASNEKLFF. The DNA for the CDR3 is TGTGCCAGCAAGGGGGCGTCTAATGAAAAACTGTTTTTT.

This clonotype was observed many times. The J gene is TRBJ2-5, the V gene TRBV28; 9 nucleotides align to TRBD2. The germline V gene encodes CDR1 MDHEN and CDR2 SYDVKM. V lost 1 base to trimming and J lost 2 bases; unmatched junction nucleotides: 5. The CDR3 is 16 amino acids. The CDR3, as DNA: TGTGCCAGCAGTTTATCGTTAGCGGGAGTTCAAGAGACCCAGTACTTC. Protein sequence: CASSLSLAGVQETQYF. Based on the CDR3 plus reference TRBV28 and TRBJ2-5, the full variable domain is DVKVTQSSRYLVKRTGEKVFLECVQDMDHENMFWYRQDPGLGLRLIYFSYDVKMKEKGDIPEGYSVSREKKERFSLILESASTNQTSMYLCASSLSLAGVQETQYFGPGTRLLVL.

This clonotype was observed many times. The J gene is TRBJ2-1, the V gene TRBV7-2; a weak D match, TRBD2 (6 bases). This CDR3 is built from 15 residues. Germline CDR1 is SGHTA and CDR2 is FQGNSA. Trimming removed 2 bases from V and 7 bases from J, with 15 bases in between. The CDR3 DNA reads TGTGCCAGCAGCTTAACCCCGGCCGGGGGTAATGAGCAGTTCTTC. This gives the protein CASSLTPAGGNEQFF.

The V call is TRBV12-3 or TRBV12-4, the J call TRBJ2-2, with unresolved D. Deletions cut 6 bases from V and 7 bases from J, with 6 bases between. This CDR3 spans 11 amino acids. The CDR3 DNA reads as TGTGCCAGCAGCCAAAACGGGGAGCTGTTTTTT. Its protein is CASSQNGELFF.

The chain carries TRBV27 and TRBJ2-5; a weak D match, TRBD1 (6 bases). CDR3 length equals 15 residues. V was clipped by 4 bases and J by 0 bases, with 12 bases between them. Per the germline V gene, CDR1 is MNHEY and CDR2 is SMNVEV (reference sequence). CDR3 residues: CASSSGTQYQETQYF. In nucleotides, the CDR3 is TGTGCCAGCAGTTCCGGGACACAGTACCAAGAGACCCAGTACTTC.

This clonotype came up many times. The chain combines TRBV15 with TRBJ2-5, with D possibly matching TRBD2 (5 bases). Trimming left V 6 bases short and J 5 bases short, with 13 bases between. The CDR3 has 13 amino acids. Germline-derived CDR1 and CDR2 are LNHNV and YYDKDF (reference sequence). DNA of the CDR3: TGTGCCACCAGAGTAGCCGGGGAGGAGACCCAGTACTTC. It is translated as CATRVAGEETQYF.

This clonotype has a count of ten or more. The chain uses TRBV7-6 and TRBJ1-6, with 7 nucleotides matching TRBD1. Germline V lookup: CDR1 SGHVS, CDR2 FNYEAQ. V dropped 6 bases and J dropped 9; count of bases not matched to a gene: 8. CDR3 size: 14 residues. The DNA of the CDR3 is TGTGCCAGCAGACTGACAGGGAATGTTTCACCCCTCCACTTT. It is translated as CASRLTGNVSPLHF. Filled out from reference TRBV7-6 and TRBJ1-6, the complete variable domain reads GAGVSQSPRYKVTKRGQDVALRCDPISGHVSLYWYRQALGQGPEFLTYFNYEAQQDKSGLPNDRFSAERPEGSISTLTIQRTEQRDSAMYRCASRLTGNVSPLHFGNGTRLTVT.

The chain links TRBV12-3 or TRBV12-4 to TRBJ2-1; 7 nucleotides align to TRBD1. The ends lost 5 bases at V and 0 bases at J; junction bases unmatched: 16. The CDR3 is 19 residues long. CDR3 amino acids: CASSPRWDSNWSSYNEQFF. CDR3 nucleotide sequence: TGTGCCAGCAGTCCCCGGTGGGACAGCAACTGGAGCTCCTACAATGAGCAGTTCTTC.

This clonotype has at least ten counts. The rearrangement joins TRBV12-3 or TRBV12-4 to TRBJ2-5, with D maybe TRBD1 (5 bases). The CDR3 sequence is 15 residues long. The germline V and J ends were trimmed by 3 bases and 4 bases, with 15 bases remaining between them. The chain's CDR3 is CASSFIGRVSETQYF. CDR3 in DNA: TGTGCCAGCAGTTTTATAGGCAGGGTTTCAGAGACCCAGTACTTC.

V and J are TRBV28 and TRBJ2-7; 14 bases line up with TRBD2. Germline loops: CDR1 MDHEN, CDR2 SYDVKM. The CDR3 extends over 17 amino acids. Trimming removed 3 bases from V and 4 bases from J; junction bases left unmatched: 8. The CDR3 coding sequence is TGTGCCAGCAGTTTCTCTGGGACTAGCGGGAGTAGGTACGAGCAGTACTTC. It yields the protein CASSFSGTSGSRYEQYF.

This clonotype turned up a few times. CDR3 amino acids: CASRSFDNPYEQYF. The CDR3 DNA reads as TGTGCCAGCAGAAGCTTCGACAACCCCTACGAGCAGTACTTC. This chain connects TRBV27 to TRBJ2-7; no firm D call. The germline V and J ends were trimmed by 6 bases and 2 bases, with 14 bases remaining between them. This CDR3 is built from 14 residues. CDR1 is MNHEY, CDR2 SMNVEV, per germline (reference sequence).

A word on this clonotype: This clone may be a read error of a much larger clone one base away. This chain joins TRBV29-1 and TRBJ2-3; possible D gene TRBD1, 6 bases. The germline V and J ends were trimmed by 6 bases and 5 bases, with 18 bases remaining between them. From germline, CDR1 is SQVTM and CDR2 ANQGSEA. The CDR3 runs to 14 residues. This chain's CDR3 is CSVRCGGAKDTQYF. The CDR3 nucleotides are TGCAGCGTCCGGTGTGGGGGCGCGAAAGATACGCAGTATTTT.

In its sample, this clonotype was seen many times. The genes are TRBV5-6 and TRBJ2-7; TRBD1 or TRBD2 may be the D gene (5 bases each). The V end lost 4 bases, the J end lost 5 bases, and 22 bases lay between the germline ends. Germline loops: CDR1 SGHDT, CDR2 YYEEEE. The CDR3 sequence is 16 residues long. The CDR3 DNA reads as TGTGCCAGCAGCAACTACGGGACCAAGCAGCTCGACGAGCAGTACTTC. Amino acid sequence: CASSNYGTKQLDEQYF.

This clonotype was seen at least ten times. The V gene is TRBV20-1, the J gene TRBJ2-2; D may be TRBD1 or TRBD2 (5 bases each). The CDR3 runs to 12 residues. Trimming left V 5 bases short and J 4 bases short, with 8 bases between. Germline V lookup: CDR1 DFQATT, CDR2 SNEGSKA (reference sequence). The CDR3 region is CSAQGPTGELFF. The CDR3 DNA is TGCAGTGCTCAGGGACCCACCGGGGAGCTGTTTTTT.

This clonotype was seen at least ten times. The J gene is TRBJ2-5, the V gene TRBV7-8, with D perhaps TRBD1 (5 bases). V was pared by 2 bases and J by 1 base, with 14 bases between. Germline CDR1 reads SGHVS; CDR2 reads FQNEAQ. The CDR3 has 16 residues. The DNA for the CDR3 is TGTGCCAGCAGCTTAATGACAGAAGTTTTCCAAGAGACCCAGTACTTC. This codes for CASSLMTEVFQETQYF.

The V call is TRBV20-1, the J call TRBJ2-5, with TRBD2 identical over 9 bases. The CDR3 consists of 17 residues. CDR1 is DFQATT and CDR2 is SNEGSKA in the germline V gene (reference sequence). J gave up 1 base and V 5 bases, and 14 bases lay outside the gene matches. The DNA for the CDR3 is TGCAGTGCTCTCCCCCTGGGTAGCGGGAGATCCCAAGAGACCCAGTACTTC. The encoded protein is CSALPLGSGRSQETQYF.

This rearrangement joins TRBV19 to TRBJ1-1; D is uncertain. The germline CDR1 and CDR2 sequences are LNHDA and SQIVND (reference sequence). V was shortened by 3 bases and J by 0 bases, with 8 bases between the two germline ends. The length of the CDR3 is 14 residues. The CDR3 loop is CASSIWALNTEAFF. CDR3 DNA: TGTGCCAGTAGTATCTGGGCCCTGAACACTGAAGCTTTCTTT.

The chain joins TRBV13 to TRBJ1-1; perhaps TRBD1 as D (5 bases). The CDR3 is 13 amino acids. Germline V CDR1 and CDR2: PRHDT, FYEKMQ (reference sequence). V lost 4 bases, J lost 6 bases, and 12 bases lay in between. In DNA form, the CDR3 reads TGTGCCAGCAGCTCAGGGCGGGACTCTGAAGCTTTCTTT. Protein product: CASSSGRDSEAFF.

The table lists this clonotype with many counts. CDR3 in DNA: TGCGCCAGCAGCTTGGCGATCAACAATGAGCAGTTCTTC. Amino acid sequence: CASSLAINNEQFF. The V call is TRBV5-1, the J call TRBJ2-1; D is undetermined. Trimming took 0 bases from V and 5 from J, leaving 6 bases between them. This CDR3 region has 13 residues. From germline, CDR1 is SGHRS and CDR2 YFSETQ.

Details on this clonotype: This may be a read error, as it is one base from a much larger clone. V is TRBV7-9 and J is TRBJ2-3, with TRBD2 matching 9 bases. Germline values: CDR1 SEHNR, CDR2 FQNEAQ (reference sequence). The length of the CDR3 is 16 residues. The V segment lost 5 bases and the J segment 10 bases; nucleotides outside the gene matches: 16. CDR3: CASSTRTSDGLDAQYF. In DNA, the CDR3 is TGTGCCAGCAGCACACGGACTAGCGATGGTCTCGATGCGCAGTATTTT.

This clonotype was detected many times. This rearrangement joins TRBV3-1 to TRBJ2-7; no clear D gene. This CDR3 has 14 residues. CDR1 and CDR2 (germline): LGHDT, YNNKEL (reference sequence). The V and J ends lost 3 bases and 2 bases respectively, with 11 bases between them. CDR3 sequence: CASSHVVSAYEQYF. In DNA form, the CDR3 reads TGTGCCAGCAGCCATGTGGTTTCCGCCTACGAGCAGTACTTC.